This T cell receptor beta chain originates from a study of cytomegalovirus exposure and HLA in healthy donors. Whole-study findings and limits: TCR sequences were mostly rare, though some public TCRs occurred in many donors.

The germline CDR1 and CDR2 sequences are MNHNS and SASEGT. The CDR3 is 18 residues long. With 4 bases clipped from V and 4 bases from J, the junction kept 10 bases outside the gene matches. A word on this clone: Its target is unknown.

Vbeta (60) and Jbeta (13) primers were used in the PCR. TCRdb keeps only in-frame clones here, not all; method: immunoSEQ multiplex PCR. The sample contains more than 150,000 clones, approximately 85% of which appear only once. The chain joins TRBV6-1 to TRBJ2-6, with 10 bases lining up with TRBD1. The TCR was taken from a man younger than 35 in good health and CMV-seropositive. The sequenced sample was PBMCs. CDR3 protein: CASSGRQGARSGANVLTF. The DNA of the CDR3 is TGTGCCAGCAGTGGGCGACAGGGGGCGCGTTCGGGGGCCAACGTCCTGACTTTC.